Below, one T cell receptor (beta chain) is given with its context. What it binds is unknown. The data are from a study of cytomegalovirus exposure and HLA in healthy donors. Turning to the study itself: Early released data had around 88 million unique TCRs, all coming from HLA-typed donors. Study-wide results and limits: A later analysis linked roughly 17,000 TCR beta sequences to HLA alleles at 0.05 false discovery rate. There were fewer than 200 TCR beta chains listed as cytomegalovirus-associated. Among CMV-associated TCR beta chains, most appeared HLA-restricted in a later analysis.

PCR used 60 Vbeta primers and 13 Jbeta primers. Produced via immunoSEQ multiplex PCR; TCRdb's table is partial and in-frame only. Here the sample spans around 210,000 clones, around 85% being singletons. V lost 5 bases and J lost 2; bases outside the gene matches: 10. This CDR3 is built from 16 residues. The V gene's germline CDR1 is SGHRS and CDR2 YFSETQ. The TCR was taken from a man aged 50 or older in good health and CMV-seronegative. The sequenced material came from PBMCs. The chain is built from TRBV5-1 and TRBJ2-5; 9 nucleotides agree with TRBD2. CDR3 sequence reads: CASSSLAGIAQETQYF. DNA of the CDR3: TGCGCCAGCAGTTCCCTAGCGGGAATCGCGCAAGAGACCCAGTACTTC.